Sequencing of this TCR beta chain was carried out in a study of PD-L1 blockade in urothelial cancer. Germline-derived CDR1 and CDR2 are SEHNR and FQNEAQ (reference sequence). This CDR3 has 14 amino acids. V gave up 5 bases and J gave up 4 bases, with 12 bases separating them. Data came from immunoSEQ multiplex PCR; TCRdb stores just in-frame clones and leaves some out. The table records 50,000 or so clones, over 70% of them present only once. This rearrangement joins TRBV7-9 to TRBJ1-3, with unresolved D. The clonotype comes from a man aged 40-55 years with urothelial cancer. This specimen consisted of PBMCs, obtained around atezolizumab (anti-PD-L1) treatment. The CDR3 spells CASSPRTVGNTIYF. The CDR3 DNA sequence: TGTGCCAGCAGCCCGCGGACTGTAGGAAACACCATATATTTT.